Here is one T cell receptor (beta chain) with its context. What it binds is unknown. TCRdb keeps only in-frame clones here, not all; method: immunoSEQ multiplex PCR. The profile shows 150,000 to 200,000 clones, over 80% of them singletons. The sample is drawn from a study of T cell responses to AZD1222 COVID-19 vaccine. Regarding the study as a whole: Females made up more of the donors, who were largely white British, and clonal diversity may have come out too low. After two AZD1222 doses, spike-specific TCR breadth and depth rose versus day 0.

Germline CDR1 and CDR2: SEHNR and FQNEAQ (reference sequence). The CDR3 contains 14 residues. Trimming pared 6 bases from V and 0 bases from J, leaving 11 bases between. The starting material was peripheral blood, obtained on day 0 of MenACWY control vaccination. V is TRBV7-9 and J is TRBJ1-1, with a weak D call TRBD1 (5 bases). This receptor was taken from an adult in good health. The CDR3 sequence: CASSRGVLNTEAFF. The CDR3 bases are TGTGCCAGCAGTAGAGGGGTGTTGAACACTGAAGCTTTCTTT.